This T cell receptor beta chain is drawn from a study of cytomegalovirus exposure and HLA in healthy donors (dated by TCRdb to 2015 to 2018). About the investigation overall: In an earlier analysis of some 610 of the donors, 276 Gb of sequence data and 120 million or so unique TCR beta sequences from 150 million to 200 million T cells were reported. Among some 410 genotyped donors of the cohort, an average of around 240,000 unique TCR beta nucleotide sequences were sequenced per donor, roughly a sixth of them non-productive. Typing coverage differed by locus: A, B, C, DRB1 and DQB1 were typed in about 629-640 donors, DQA1 in about 550, DPA1 in 600 to 610, and DPB1 in 472. Roughly 300 gigabases of sequencing data and around 87 million unique TCR sequences were included in an early release covering 500 to 750 HLA-typed donors. Class I and class II HLA loci were covered by the typing at four-digit resolution. The aim of the study was to test whether cataloging public T cell receptors could identify signatures of past pathogen exposure. The genetic ancestry cluster associated with self-reported Caucasian donors included 70% to 85% of the approximately 430 genotyped donors. About five DR-DQ haplotypes were handled as single units for association and clustering because linkage in the cohort was strong. Along with the roughly 700-subject first cohort, a separate validation cohort of more than 90 different subjects was used. To decide whether each TCR beta V gene segment behaved as functional or pseudogenic, an earlier analysis of approximately 620 of the donors relied on high-throughput TCR beta sequencing. Rather than drawing on any new phenotypic data, the later analysis identified candidate immune exposures from TCR beta sequences and the way those sequences occurred across donors. Donor age, sex, ethnicity and CMV serostatus were compiled alongside the repertoire data. In a later genetic analysis, genome-wide SNP genotypes for about three fifths of the roughly 670 donors were used, and that subset was treated as a discovery cohort. The study combined high-throughput TCR immunosequencing, statistical association of individual TCRs with disease status, and machine learning to predict cytomegalovirus infection status. A later analysis re-examined previously published TCR beta repertoires from 600 to 700 donors and added high-resolution HLA genotyping to investigate patterns of TCR occurrence. The study profiled the T cell repertoires of under 700 subjects by immunosequencing and related them to cytomegalovirus serostatus. Every discovery cohort repertoire had been produced on one sequencing platform. What the research found in general, with its limitations: In a later analysis, several top co-occurrence clusters were reported to appear linked to parvovirus B19, influenza, CMV and Epstein-Barr virus. Most TCR sequences were observed very rarely across donors, whereas some public TCRs were present in many individuals. A later analysis found that TCR association rates varied across HLA loci, with DRB1 alleles showing the most associated TCRs and HLA-C alleles the fewest. In a later genetic analysis, fewer N-insertions in productive TCRs were reported among donors in an Asian-associated ancestry cluster than the approximately 670-donor mean. When HLA alleles, especially DR and DQ, strongly co-occurred, attributing TCR associations to individual alleles was difficult. The study gave a list of more than 150 TCR beta chains associated with cytomegalovirus. Sequencing depth was assumed to be roughly uniform across donors in the presence/absence analyses, though that assumption may not hold. Specific HLA alleles were associated with 15,000 to 20,000 TCR beta sequences at a false discovery rate of 0.05 in a later analysis. A further reported finding was that TCR beta sequences accurately predicted the HLA-A and HLA-B alleles for most subjects in the first cohort. Immune exposure information for the cohort was limited to CMV serostatus. A later genetic analysis associated a missense DCLRE1C variant with V-gene and J-gene trimming of TCR beta chains, and an independent cohort replicated the association. Compared with equally common non-associated chains, HLA-associated TCR beta chains in a later analysis were more clonally expanded and had lower generation probabilities. In a later analysis, most CMV-associated TCR beta chains were found to appear HLA-restricted, with HLA associations seemingly driven largely by CMV exposure. Linkage disequilibrium might explain the correlated functional status among segregating V segments, but an unknown experimental factor could not be ruled out. A cluster of highly shared sequence variants was judged likely to represent a technical artifact of the sequencing pipeline. This cohort had only TCR beta chains sequenced, and the lack of alpha or paired-chain data limited which features could be detected. Some IMGT-functional V segments, including TRBV6-2 and TRBV6-3, could not be distinguished by the 87-base-pair reads and were therefore excluded. Broadly in line with IMGT annotations, most TCR beta V segments showed up in productive rearrangements about 90% or about 30% of the time in an earlier analysis of 450 to 750 of the donors. HLA typing was unavailable for some donors at each locus, so association tests used only the typed subset. The authors suggested that the approach could potentially be extended to other disease states and immunological phenotypes. Because counts were too low, approximately 18 rarely observed V segments, including chromosome 9 orphons, were excluded from the earlier analysis of under 650 of the donors. In both the original and validation cohorts, the classifier was reported to diagnose cytomegalovirus status with high specificity and sensitivity. In vitro tests confirmed that three of the cytomegalovirus-associated TCR beta chains recognize cytomegalovirus antigens.

The CDR3 has 15 amino acids, counting the end cysteine and phenylalanine. Only CDR3 DNA remains: 45 bases, in frame from the first base. Trimming removed 0 bases from V and 1 base from J, leaving 9 bases between the germline ends. The germline V gene (reference sequence) gives CDR1 as LNHNV and CDR2 as YYDKDF. The protocol used for the library was the immunoSEQ multiplex PCR assay. A mixture of 60 forward primers for TCR Vbeta segments and 13 reverse primers for TCR Jbeta segments was used in the multiplex PCR. Amplification of the CDR3 region of rearranged TCR beta genes was performed with a multiplex PCR assay on genomic DNA. The amplified TCR beta libraries were sequenced on the Illumina HiSeq System as 87-base-pair reads. The original methods were these. In a later analysis, around 80 million unique TCR beta chains were counted across the roughly 610 repertoires, and some 10 million of these chains were shared by at least two donors. A nearest-neighbor algorithm error-corrected the raw reads and collapsed the reads into unique sequences, merging closely related sequences to remove PCR and sequencing errors. Alignment of CDR3 sequences to IMGT reference sequences was used to assign V, D and J gene segments. For a sequence to be retained, a match of at least six nucleotides to both a V gene segment and a J gene segment was required. Rearrangements were called productive when the CDR3 lacked stop codons and stayed in frame with V and J; all others were non-productive. Following IMGT convention, CDR3 was defined as the stretch from the second conserved V-encoded cysteine up to the conserved J-encoded phenylalanine. Sequences without an unambiguous match to a single V gene segment were excluded from the earlier analysis of about 640 of the donors. In an earlier analysis of around 590 of the donors, a V segment was called functional when productive rearrangements were above 56.7%, and segregating when the standard deviation between donors exceeded 5%. A statistical classification framework was built to diagnose cytomegalovirus status from the catalog of TCR beta chain sequences. V and J gene assignment, in a later analysis, came from comparing TCR nucleotide sequences with IMGT/GENE-DB human TR gene sequences. A later analysis assigned CDR3 sequences and most-parsimonious VDJ recombination scenarios with the TCRdist pipeline. In a later analysis, each TCR beta chain was defined by its CDR3 amino acid sequence together with its V-gene family, and reads lacking a unique V-gene family were excluded. A later analysis removed 592 highly shared, low-generation-probability nucleotide sequences to deal with suspected cross-contamination and a sequencing artifact. In a later analysis, a clonal expansion index was calculated for each public chain from normalized within-repertoire ranks of inferred template counts. A later analysis computed generation probabilities with a VDJ recombination model fitted to out-of-frame rearrangements, and checked the results against IGoR. Hypergeometric tests were used in a later analysis to score TCR-TCR, TCR-HLA and TCR-CMV co-occurrence, with a repertoire-size bias correction applied to the TCR pairs. To estimate false discovery rates, a later analysis permuted the HLA or CMV assignments 20 times. In a later analysis, co-occurring TCRs were grouped using DBSCAN, with TCRdist sequence similarity added in when clustering inside HLA-allele-positive subsets. For co-occurrence clustering, repertoires with fewer than 30,000 or more than 120,000 public chains were excluded, along with four to six repertoires with anomalous nucleotide sharing. TCRdb stores this immuneACCESS table with in-frame sequences only. Part of the clones is absent; in the studies checked, under half of the shortfall reflects unresolved V genes, and no reason is known for the rest. The V and J calls and clone size come from that table; D and trimming were worked out from the DNA. This sample is represented by just over 150,000 clones; 84% of them were singletons. Jointly, the top ten make up 5% to 7% of the sample.

On this clone: Its antigen specificity is not known. No much larger clone is present one base from it, and per-base qualities are unavailable.

The cohort was made up of approximately 700 healthy bone marrow donors. At the time of sampling, all cohort members were nominally healthy, though unrecorded immune exposures were likely present. The donor tested CMV seropositive, placing the donor among the 290 or so seropositive members of the cohort. A peripheral blood sample was provided by each donor, and peripheral blood mononuclear cells were used for TCR beta sequencing. The Qiagen DNeasy Blood Extraction Kit was used to extract genomic DNA from the blood cell samples. The receptor was isolated from a man aged 50-59 years in good health and CMV-seropositive. The material sequenced was PBMCs. The chain is encoded by TRBV15 joined to TRBJ1-1; TRBD1 is a possible D gene, resting on 6 matching bases. The bases are TGTGCCACCAGCAGAGACAGGGGACGGAACACTGAAGCTTTCTTT. Its translation reads: CATSRDRGRNTEAFF.